This TCR beta chain originates from a study of cytomegalovirus exposure and HLA in healthy donors. Whole-study context: As an earlier analysis found, 180 million or so T cells yielded 95 million to 130 million unique TCR beta sequences. Study outcomes and limitations: Presence/absence comparisons presumed near-even sequencing depth among donors.

V shed 0 bases, J shed 5 bases, and the junction held 5 bases outside the gene matches. Per the germline V gene, CDR1 is SGDLS and CDR2 is YYNGEE. CDR3 length: 16 residues. PCR amplification relied on 60 Vbeta primers (plus 13 Jbeta primers). Libraries were prepared by immunoSEQ multiplex PCR; TCRdb keeps only in-frame clonotypes and omits some of them. The sample gives 150,000 or so clones, roughly 77% of which show up once; approximately 8% is in the top ten. A note on this clone: Its antigen is unidentified.

The sequence came from a man aged 25 to 40 in good health and CMV-seropositive. The chain has TRBV9 and TRBJ2-3, with 11 positions matching TRBD2. Sample: PBMCs. CDR3 sequence: CASSVVAGGPGDTQYF. The DNA for the CDR3 is TGTGCCAGCAGCGTAGTAGCGGGGGGGCCCGGAGATACGCAGTATTTT. Together with reference TRBV9 and TRBJ2-3, the CDR3 gives the full variable domain: DSGVTQTPKHLITATGQRVTLRCSPRSGDLSVYWYQQSLDQGLQFLIQYYNGEERAKGNILERFSAQQFPDLHSELNLSSLELGDSALYFCASSVVAGGPGDTQYFGPGTRLTVL.